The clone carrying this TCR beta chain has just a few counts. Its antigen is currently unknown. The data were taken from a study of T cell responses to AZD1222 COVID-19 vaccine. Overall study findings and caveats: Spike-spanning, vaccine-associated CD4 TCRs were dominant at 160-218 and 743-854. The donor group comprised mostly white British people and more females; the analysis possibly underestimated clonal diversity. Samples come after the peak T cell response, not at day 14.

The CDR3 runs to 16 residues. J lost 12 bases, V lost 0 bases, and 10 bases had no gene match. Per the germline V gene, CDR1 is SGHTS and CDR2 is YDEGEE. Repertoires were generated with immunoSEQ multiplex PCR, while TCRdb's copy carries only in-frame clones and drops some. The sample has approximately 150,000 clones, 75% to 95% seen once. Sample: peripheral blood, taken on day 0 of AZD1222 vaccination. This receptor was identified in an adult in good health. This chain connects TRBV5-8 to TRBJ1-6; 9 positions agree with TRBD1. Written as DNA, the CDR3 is TGTGCCAGCAGCTTGGCGAAGGGACAGGGTAGGGTACCCCTCCACTTT. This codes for CASSLAKGQGRVPLHF.